A selection of T cell receptor beta chains follows, all from one sample in a study of blood T cells in healthy people across ages. TCRdb fed the 5' RACE reads into MiXCR, producing one record per CDR3 protein. This sample carries approximately 1,100,000 distinct CDR3 sequences, under 45% of them seen once, and the ten largest clones take about 20%. Sequencing used blood. The receptors were gathered from a woman aged 55-69 years in good health. CDR3s include the opening cysteine and the closing phenylalanine or tryptophan. A D gene is named only where the DNA matches it firmly. Where a row states a size, it is once, few, many or the class of an expanded clone; other rows omit it.

V gene	D gene	clone size	J gene	CDR3 DNA	CDR3 protein
TRBV9	.	.	TRBJ2-1	TGTGCCAGCAGCGACGGGAGTCTAAACAATGAGCAGTTCTTC	CASSDGSLNNEQFF
TRBV20-1	TRBD1	few	TRBJ1-2	TGCAGTGCTTACAGGGGGACGAGCGGCTACACCTTC	CSAYRGTSGYTF
TRBV27	.	.	TRBJ2-3	TGTGCCAGCAGTTTCCTCAGCCCTAGCGCCCTTTGGGATACGCAGTATTTT	CASSFLSPSALWDTQYF
TRBV3-1	TRBD1	few	TRBJ2-3	TGTGCCAGCAGCCCTCGGACAGGGGCGACAGATACGCAGTATTTT	CASSPRTGATDTQYF
TRBV13	TRBD2	.	TRBJ2-1	TGTGCCAGCAGCTTCCCTAGCGGGCCCTACAATGAGCAGTTCTTC	CASSFPSGPYNEQFF
TRBV10-2	TRBD1	few	TRBJ2-3	TGCGCCAGCAGTGATCGGTGGGGACAGAAGCTCACAGATACGCAGTATTTT	CASSDRWGQKLTDTQYF
TRBV24-1	TRBD2	.	TRBJ2-3	TGTGCCACCAGTGATCCCGGGACTAGCGGGAGAGAGACCCACGGCACAGATACGCAGTATTTT	CATSDPGTSGRETHGTDTQYF
TRBV20-1	TRBD2	once	TRBJ2-7	TGCAGTGCTAGGAGCGTCGCGGGTCTAGCGGGAGGGGCCCAGTACTTC	CSARSVAGLAGGAQYF
TRBV2	.	.	TRBJ2-1	TGTGCCAGCACAAGGAGGGTTGAGCAGTTCTTC	CASTRRVEQFF
TRBV6-5	TRBD2	.	TRBJ2-1	TGCGCCAGCAGTTACGGGACTAGCGGGTCGGGTGGGCAGTTCTTC	CASSYGTSGSGGQFF
TRBV20-1	TRBD2	.	TRBJ2-1	TGCAGTGCTAGAGAGTTAGCGGGAGCTTACAATGAGCAGTTCTTC	CSARELAGAYNEQFF
TRBV27	.	few	TRBJ1-2	TGTGCCAGCTCTTACGACAGGAGCTATGGCTACACCTTC	CASSYDRSYGYTF
TRBV6-1	TRBD2	.	TRBJ2-7	TGTGCCAGCAGTGACAATAGCGGGGGGGCCTACGAGCAGTACTTC	CASSDNSGGAYEQYF
TRBV12-3/TRBV12-4	TRBD1	.	TRBJ1-1	TGTGCCAGCAGCTACGGGGACAGGGTGAACGCTGAAGCTTTCTTT	CASSYGDRVNAEAFF
TRBV10-3	.	.	TRBJ2-2	TGTGCCATCAGTCAGACAGGGAACACCGGGGAGCTGTTTTTT	CAISQTGNTGELFF
TRBV6-2/TRBV6-3	.	few	TRBJ1-5	TGTGCCAGCAGTTACTCGGGCAGGGGCGGTCAGCCCCAGCATTTT	CASSYSGRGGQPQHF
TRBV7-2	.	few	TRBJ2-3	TGTGCCAGCAGCTCGCGGGGAGTGAACATAGATACGCAGTATTTT	CASSSRGVNIDTQYF
TRBV11-2	.	many	TRBJ2-3	TGTGCCAGCAGCTTAGTGAGCAGACCTAGCACAGATACGCAGTATTTT	CASSLVSRPSTDTQYF
TRBV5-1	TRBD1	.	TRBJ2-5	TGCGCCAGCAGCCCGGGACAGGGGACTTCGGAGACCCAGTACTTC	CASSPGQGTSETQYF
TRBV20-1	.	once	TRBJ2-3	TGCAGTGCTAGTATGGGTGCTAATACAGATACGCAGTATTTT	CSASMGANTDTQYF
TRBV20-1	TRBD2	few	TRBJ2-1	TGCAGTGCTAGCTCGGGGACTAGCGGTTACAATGAGCAGTTCTTC	CSASSGTSGYNEQFF
TRBV7-8	TRBD1	many	TRBJ2-3	TGTGCCAGCAGCTTGGAAGACAGGGCGGATACGCAGTATTTT	CASSLEDRADTQYF
TRBV27	TRBD1	few	TRBJ2-7	TGTGCCAGCAGTTCCATGACAGGGGCCGAGCAGTACTTC	CASSSMTGAEQYF
TRBV20-1	.	.	TRBJ2-1	TGCAGTGCATCCCCAGGGGATGAGCAGTTCTTC	CSASPGDEQFF
TRBV9	.	many	TRBJ2-7	TGTGCCAGCAGCCCCAGGAGAAGCCAGCCGGGCGAGCAGTACTTC	CASSPRRSQPGEQYF
TRBV12-3/TRBV12-4	.	.	TRBJ2-1	TGTGCCAGCAGAGAGACTGGAGACAATGAGCAGTTCTTC	CASRETGDNEQFF
TRBV6-6	TRBD1	once	TRBJ2-7	TGTGCCAGCAGCCTACTAATGACAGGGCAGAAAAGCGACGAGCAGTACTTC	CASSLLMTGQKSDEQYF
TRBV4-2	.	few	TRBJ1-6	TGTGCCAGCAGCCCTCCTGCTTGGAGCTCCTATAATTCACCCCTCCACTTT	CASSPPAWSSYNSPLHF
TRBV27	.	.	TRBJ1-5	TGTGCCGGCACCGCAGGGGTCGCTCAGCCCCAGCATTTT	CAGTAGVAQPQHF
TRBV2	.	.	TRBJ2-2	TGTGCCAGCAAAATGGGACGAGGGGACACCGGGGAGCTGTTTTTT	CASKMGRGDTGELFF
TRBV5-5	TRBD2	.	TRBJ2-7	TGTGCCAGCACCCGTCTAGCGGGAGGGACCTACGAGCAGTACTTC	CASTRLAGGTYEQYF
TRBV27	TRBD1	few	TRBJ2-3	TGTGCCAGCAGTGCGACAGGGTTCACAGATACGCAGTATTTT	CASSATGFTDTQYF
TRBV27	TRBD1	.	TRBJ2-5	TGTGCCAGCGGAACAGGGGGCTGGGAGACCCAGTACTTC	CASGTGGWETQYF
TRBV5-1	.	.	TRBJ1-5	TGCGCCAGCAGCTGGGACCCTAGCAATCAGCCCCAGCATTTT	CASSWDPSNQPQHF
TRBV7-6	.	.	TRBJ2-3	TGTGCCAGCAGCTCCCCCCCTGGGGTTAGGACAGATACGCAGTATTTT	CASSSPPGVRTDTQYF
TRBV27	TRBD1	.	TRBJ2-7	TGTGCCAGCAGTATCGGGACAGGGGAATACGAGCAGTACTTC	CASSIGTGEYEQYF
TRBV5-1	TRBD1	.	TRBJ2-1	TGCGCCAGCAGATTGGGACAGGGGAAGAATGAGCAGTTCTTC	CASRLGQGKNEQFF
TRBV20-1	TRBD2	few	TRBJ2-3	TGCAGTGCTAGGCCAAGGACTAGCTTTGGAGATACGCAGTATTTT	CSARPRTSFGDTQYF
TRBV29-1	TRBD2	few	TRBJ2-1	TGCAGCGGGGGACTAGCGGGAGGCCCTGGGTTCTTC	CSGGLAGGPGFF
TRBV15	.	many	TRBJ2-3	TGTGCCACCAGCCGCCGGGACGGCACAGATACGCAGTATTTT	CATSRRDGTDTQYF
TRBV6-2/TRBV6-3	TRBD2	few	TRBJ2-3	TGTGCCAGCAGTTACACCGGGACTAGCGGTCGCAGGGATACGCAGTATTTT	CASSYTGTSGRRDTQYF
TRBV29-1	.	.	TRBJ2-3	TGCAGCGCTGGGCAGGGGACTAGCACAGATACGCAGTATTTT	CSAGQGTSTDTQYF
TRBV12-3/TRBV12-4	.	.	TRBJ2-7	TGTGCCAGCAGTTTTTCCCGGTCGATCTACGAGCAGTACTTC	CASSFSRSIYEQYF
TRBV3-1	TRBD2	few	TRBJ2-7	TGTGCCAGCAGCCTCTTTAGCGGGAGAGGGATCGAGCAGTACTTC	CASSLFSGRGIEQYF
TRBV7-6	TRBD1	.	TRBJ2-3	TGTGCCAGCAGCTTAGGCTGGGGACAGGACGCAGATACGCAGTATTTT	CASSLGWGQDADTQYF
TRBV5-1	TRBD2	few	TRBJ2-1	TGCGCCAGCAGCTCCCTAGGGGGGACTAGCCGTTACAATGAGCAGTTCTTC	CASSSLGGTSRYNEQFF
TRBV28	.	.	TRBJ2-1	TGTGCCAGCAGTATTTTAGCGGAGAATTACAATGAGCAGTTCTTC	CASSILAENYNEQFF
TRBV6-2/TRBV6-3	.	.	TRBJ2-7	TGTGCCAGCAGACCCACTTGGACTCCTAGCTCCTACGAGCAGTACTTC	CASRPTWTPSSYEQYF
TRBV4-1	.	.	TRBJ2-1	TGCGCCAGCAGCCAAGATGTCAGGGGAATTAGCTCCTACAATGAGCAGTTCTTC	CASSQDVRGISSYNEQFF
TRBV7-9	.	few	TRBJ2-7	TGTGCCAGCAGCTTAGATCCAGCGGGTGGCTACGAGCAGTACTTC	CASSLDPAGGYEQYF
TRBV25-1	.	.	TRBJ1-6	TGTGCCAGCAGTGAAGGTGGGGGCATGGGGGTCCCCCTCCACTTT	CASSEGGGMGVPLHF
TRBV20-1	TRBD1	.	TRBJ1-2	TGCAGTGCCGGACAGGGCGGGGGCTACACCTTC	CSAGQGGGYTF
TRBV30	TRBD1	once	TRBJ2-3	TGTGCCTGGAGGCCGGGACAGGGTCGTTTGGGGACAGATACGCAGTATTTT	CAWRPGQGRLGTDTQYF
TRBV6-1	.	many	TRBJ2-1	TGTGCCAGCATCCGGGACGGGTTTGAGCAGTTCTTC	CASIRDGFEQFF
TRBV14	.	.	TRBJ2-7	TGTGCCAGCAGCCAGGGAGCGGATAGCTCCTACGAGCAGTACTTC	CASSQGADSSYEQYF
TRBV20-1	TRBD2	.	TRBJ2-1	TGCAGTGCTAGGCCTAGCGGGAACTCCTACAATGAGCAGTTCTTC	CSARPSGNSYNEQFF
TRBV20-1	TRBD2	.	TRBJ2-7	TGCAGTGCTCTACCCACAGTAGCGGGGGACTACGAGCAGTACTTC	CSALPTVAGDYEQYF
TRBV2	TRBD1	.	TRBJ2-4	TGTGCCAGCAGGGGGACAGGTGGAACCAAAAACATTCAGTACTTC	CASRGTGGTKNIQYF
TRBV20-1	.	.	TRBJ1-6	TGCAGTGCTAGAGGGGCGGTTAATAATAATTCACCCCTCCACTTT	CSARGAVNNNSPLHF